This T cell receptor beta chain was identified during a study of shared clonotypes between healthy human individuals. The CDR3 contains 17 residues. Trimming removed 0 bases from V and 6 bases from J, with 18 bases in between. Germline V gives CDR1 SGHRS, CDR2 YFSETQ. Using immunoSEQ multiplex PCR, the repertoire was profiled, and TCRdb retains in-frame clones only, with some absent. The table includes about 1.5 million clones, about 96% detected once. Sequenced input: naive CD4+ T cells sorted from blood. Subset given: CD45RA+ positively selected. The rearrangement joins TRBV5-1 to TRBJ2-2, with a possible D match to TRBD1 (6 bases). The receptor was derived from a man aged 25 to 40 in good health. CDR3 nucleotides: TGCGCCAGCAGCTTGGTTGTCAGGGGCCCCGTGGCCGGGGAGCTGTTTTTT. Translated, it gives CASSLVVRGPVAGELFF.